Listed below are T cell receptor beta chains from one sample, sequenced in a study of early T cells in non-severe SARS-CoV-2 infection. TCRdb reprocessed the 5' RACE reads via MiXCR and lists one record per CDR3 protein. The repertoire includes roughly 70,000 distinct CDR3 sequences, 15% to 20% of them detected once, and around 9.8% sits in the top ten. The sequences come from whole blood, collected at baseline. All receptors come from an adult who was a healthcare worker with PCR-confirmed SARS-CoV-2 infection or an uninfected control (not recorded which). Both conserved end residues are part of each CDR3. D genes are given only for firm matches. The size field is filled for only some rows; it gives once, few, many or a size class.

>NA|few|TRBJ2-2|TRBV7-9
TGTGCCACTCAGACTTCGAACACCGGGGAGCTGTTTTTT
CATQTSNTGELFF
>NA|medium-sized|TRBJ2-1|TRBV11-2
TGTGCCAGCAGCTTAGCTTCCCAGGGGTGGGGTGAGCAGTTCTTC
CASSLASQGWGEQFF
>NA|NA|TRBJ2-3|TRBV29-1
TGCAGCGTCGACGGGGGAGATACGCAGTATTTT
CSVDGGDTQYF
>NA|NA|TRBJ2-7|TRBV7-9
TGTGCCAGCAGCCCTACCACTGCCAGCTCCTACGAGCAGTACTTC
CASSPTTASSYEQYF
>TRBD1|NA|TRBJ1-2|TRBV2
TGTGCCAGCAGTGAATGGGACAGGGACTATGGCTACACCTTC
CASSEWDRDYGYTF
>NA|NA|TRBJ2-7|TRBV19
TGTGCCAGTAGAGCCCCCTCGTCCAGGGGCGCCTCCTACGAGCAGTACTTC
CASRAPSSRGASYEQYF
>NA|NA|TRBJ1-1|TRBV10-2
TGCGCCAGCAGCGAACTCAGTTACACTGAAGCTTTCTTT
CASSELSYTEAFF
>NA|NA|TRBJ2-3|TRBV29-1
TGCAGCGTTGCTATCCGGCAGACTAGCACAGATACGCAGTATTTT
CSVAIRQTSTDTQYF
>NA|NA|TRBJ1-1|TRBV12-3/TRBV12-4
TGTGCCAGCAGTTTAGACAACACTGAAGCTTTCTTT
CASSLDNTEAFF
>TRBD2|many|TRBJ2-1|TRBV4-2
TGTGCCAGCAGCCAAGATAGCGGGGGGGCCAATGAGCAGTTCTTC
CASSQDSGGANEQFF
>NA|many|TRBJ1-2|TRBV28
TGTGCCAGCAGTCTTTTCGGAGCTTATGGCTACACCTTC
CASSLFGAYGYTF
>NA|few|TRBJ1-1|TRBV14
TGTGCCAGCAGCCAAGATGGCATAACGAACACTGAAGCTTTCTTT
CASSQDGITNTEAFF
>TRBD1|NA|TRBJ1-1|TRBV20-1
TGCAGTGCTGACAGGGGAAGCGACACTGAAGCTTTCTTT
CSADRGSDTEAFF
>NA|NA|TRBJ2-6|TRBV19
TGTGCCACCTCACAGAAAACCTCTGGGGCCAACGTCCTGACTTTC
CATSQKTSGANVLTF
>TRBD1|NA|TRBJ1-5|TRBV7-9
TGTGCCACCACCACCGGGACAGGGGGCGTTCAGCCCCAGCATTTT
CATTTGTGGVQPQHF
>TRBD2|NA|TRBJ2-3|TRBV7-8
TGTGCCAGCAGCATGACTAGCGGGAGGGCCGGGTCAGATACGCAGTATTTT
CASSMTSGRAGSDTQYF
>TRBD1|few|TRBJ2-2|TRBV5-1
TGCGCCAGCAGCTCCGGACTTCGACAGGGGGCTACCGGGGAGCTGTTTTTT
CASSSGLRQGATGELFF
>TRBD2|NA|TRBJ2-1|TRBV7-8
TGTGCCAGCAGCTTGCAGAGCGGGGGCGTTTATGAGCAGTTCTTC
CASSLQSGGVYEQFF
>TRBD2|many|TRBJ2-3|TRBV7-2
TGTGCCAGCAGCTTAGCGCGAAGATCTAGCGGGAGGGGAGATACGCAGTATTTT
CASSLARRSSGRGDTQYF
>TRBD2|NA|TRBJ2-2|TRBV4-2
TGTGCCAGCAGCCCGACTAGCGGGAGGGTGGCCGGGGAGCTGTTTTTT
CASSPTSGRVAGELFF
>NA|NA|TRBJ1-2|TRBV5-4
TGTGCCAGCAGCTTGGAGGCAGTCTATGGCTACACCTTC
CASSLEAVYGYTF
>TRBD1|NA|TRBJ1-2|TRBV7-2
TGTGCCAGCAGCCGGGACAGTGGAACTAACTATGGCTACACCTTC
CASSRDSGTNYGYTF
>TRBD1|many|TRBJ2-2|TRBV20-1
TGCAGTGCTAGGGACAGGGTGAACACCGGGGAGCTGTTTTTT
CSARDRVNTGELFF
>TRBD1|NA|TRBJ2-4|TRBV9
TGTGCCAGCAGCGGGGACAGGGGGCTAGCCAAAAACATTCAGTACTTC
CASSGDRGLAKNIQYF
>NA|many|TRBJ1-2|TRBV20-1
TGCAGTGCCACTCGAGGGGTGACTAACTATGGCTACACCTTC
CSATRGVTNYGYTF
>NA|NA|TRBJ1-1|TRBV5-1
TGCGCCAGCAGCTTCTCTTTTGCTGAGGAAGCTTTCTTT
CASSFSFAEEAFF
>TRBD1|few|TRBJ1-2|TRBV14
TGTGCCAGCAGCCACGAGGGACAGCAAGCTAACTATGGCTACACCTTC
CASSHEGQQANYGYTF
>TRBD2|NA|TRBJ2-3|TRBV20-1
TGCAGTGCTAGGCTAGCGGGGAGGTTTTTAGATACGCAGTATTTT
CSARLAGRFLDTQYF
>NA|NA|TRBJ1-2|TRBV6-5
TGTGCCAGCAGACGGACAGAGGCCTATGGCTACACCTTC
CASRRTEAYGYTF
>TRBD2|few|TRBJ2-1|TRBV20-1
TGCAGTGCTTTGACTAGCGGCGAGCTCAATGAGCAGTTCTTC
CSALTSGELNEQFF
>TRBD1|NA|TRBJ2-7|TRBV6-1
TGTGCCAGTATCCAGGGGGCCGAGCAGTACTTC
CASIQGAEQYF
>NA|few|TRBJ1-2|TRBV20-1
TGCAGTGCCCGGGAAACGGGGACGGTCTATGGCTACACCTTC
CSARETGTVYGYTF
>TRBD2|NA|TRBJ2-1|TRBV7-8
TGTGCCAGCAGCTTAAGCCTAGCGGGAGCTAATGAGCAGTTCTTC
CASSLSLAGANEQFF
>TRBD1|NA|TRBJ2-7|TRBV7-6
TGTGCCAGCAGCATCCGGGACAGGGCCGAGCAGTACTTC
CASSIRDRAEQYF
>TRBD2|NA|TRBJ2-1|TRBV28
TGTGCCAGCAGACGGACTAGCGGCTATAACAATGAGCAGTTCTTC
CASRRTSGYNNEQFF
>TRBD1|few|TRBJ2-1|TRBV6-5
TGTGCCAGCAGTTACGGGTTGACAGGGCCCAATGAGCAGTTCTTC
CASSYGLTGPNEQFF
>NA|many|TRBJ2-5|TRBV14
TGTGCCAGCAGCCAAGGAGGTATTGGGACCACCAGGACCCAGTACTTC
CASSQGGIGTTRTQYF
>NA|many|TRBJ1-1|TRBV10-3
TGTGCCATCAAGGAGGGATTGAACACTGAAGCTTTCTTT
CAIKEGLNTEAFF
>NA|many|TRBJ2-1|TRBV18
TGTGCCAGCTCACCACCATCTAGAACGAATGAGCAGTTCTTC
CASSPPSRTNEQFF
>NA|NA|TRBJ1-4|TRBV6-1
TGTGCCAGCAGTGAAGCTAGCCGGACGGTTGAAAAACTGTTTTTT
CASSEASRTVEKLFF
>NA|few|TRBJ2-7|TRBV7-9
TGTGCCAGCAGCGGACGGACAGATCCCTACGAGCAGTACTTC
CASSGRTDPYEQYF
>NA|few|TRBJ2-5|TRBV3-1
TGTGCCAGCAGCCAAGATCAGGGGAGGGAGACCCAGTACTTC
CASSQDQGRETQYF
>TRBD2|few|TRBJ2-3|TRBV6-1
TGTGCCAGCAGTGTGACTAGCGGGAGATTAGATACGCAGTATTTT
CASSVTSGRLDTQYF
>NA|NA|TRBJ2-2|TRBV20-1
TGCAGTGCTAGTAGGGCTACGAACACCGGGGAGCTGTTTTTT
CSASRATNTGELFF
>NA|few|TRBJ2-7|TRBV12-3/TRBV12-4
TGTGCCAGCAGTTTGGGGACCTACGAGCAGTACTTC
CASSLGTYEQYF
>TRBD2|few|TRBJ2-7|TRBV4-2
TGTGCCAGCAGCCACCGACTAGCGACAGAGCAGTACTTC
CASSHRLATEQYF
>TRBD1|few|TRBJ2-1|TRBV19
TGTGCCAGTAGTATAAAGGGGGCGAAGTACCATGAGCAGTTCTTC
CASSIKGAKYHEQFF
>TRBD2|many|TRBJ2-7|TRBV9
TGTGCCAGCAGCGAGGGGGGACTAGCGGGATCCTACGAGCAGTACTTC
CASSEGGLAGSYEQYF
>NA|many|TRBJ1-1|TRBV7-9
TGTGCCAGCAGCTTGGGGGACTTGAACACTGAAGCTTTCTTT
CASSLGDLNTEAFF
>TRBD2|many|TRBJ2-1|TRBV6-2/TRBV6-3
TGTGCCAGCAGTTACTTAGGGACTATCGGCAATGAGCAGTTCTTC
CASSYLGTIGNEQFF
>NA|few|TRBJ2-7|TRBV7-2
TGTGCCAGCAGCCAATCCGGGACTCCCTCATACGAGCAGTACTTC
CASSQSGTPSYEQYF
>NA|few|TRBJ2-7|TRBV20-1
TGCAGTGCTAGAGTTCGGCGGTCGGCAGGCGACGAGCAGTACTTC
CSARVRRSAGDEQYF
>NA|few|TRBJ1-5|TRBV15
TGTGCCACCAGCAGAGTTTCCGGGGGTGGCAATCAGCCCCAGCATTTT
CATSRVSGGGNQPQHF
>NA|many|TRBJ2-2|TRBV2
TGTGCCACCCAAGGCCTCGACACCGGGGAGCTGTTTTTT
CATQGLDTGELFF
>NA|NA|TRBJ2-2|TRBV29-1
TGCAGCGTCGACAGTAGGGGAACCGGGGAGCTGTTTTTT
CSVDSRGTGELFF
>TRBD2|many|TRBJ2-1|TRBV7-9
TGTGCCAGCAGCCCCGAGCCGGGACTAGCGGATCACAATGAGCAGTTCTTC
CASSPEPGLADHNEQFF
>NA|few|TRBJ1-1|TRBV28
TGTGCCAGCAGTGCCCCAGGGCAGAACACTGAAGCTTTCTTT
CASSAPGQNTEAFF
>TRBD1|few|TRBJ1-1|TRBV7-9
TGTGCCAGCAGCCCAGGGGGGGGGCTGACTTTCTTT
CASSPGGGLTFF
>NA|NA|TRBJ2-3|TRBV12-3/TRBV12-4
TGTGCCAGCAGTTACCTCGGGGGAAGGACAGATACGCAGTATTTT
CASSYLGGRTDTQYF
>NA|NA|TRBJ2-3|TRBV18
TGTGCCAGCTCACCACCGGGACACACTAGCACAGATACGCAGTATTTT
CASSPPGHTSTDTQYF